These 26 T cell receptor beta chains came from one sample sequenced in a study of T cells in Graves' hyperthyroidism and ophthalmopathy. The investigators amplified TCR beta CDR3 regions from RNA transcripts. With the HTBI primer set, the TCR CDR3 went through a first round of RT-PCR. TCRdb reprocessed the multiplex PCR reads via MiXCR and lists one record per CDR3 protein. The top ten clones hold less than 15% of a sample with hundreds of thousands of distinct CDR3 sequences, approximately 15% of them seen once. Material: blood. These receptors came from a man aged 18 to 30 with Graves' ophthalmopathy.

The rearrangement links TRBV4-2 to TRBJ2-1, with TRBD2 as a possible D gene (5 bases). Germline-derived CDR1 and CDR2 are LGHNA and YNFKEQ. V shed 2 bases and J shed 0 bases, with 11 bases lying between them. The CDR3 has 16 amino acids. CDR3 sequence reads: CASSQLALSSYNEQFF. In DNA, the CDR3 is TGTGCCAGCAGCCAATTAGCGCTGAGCTCCTACAATGAGCAGTTCTTC.

This clonotype appeared many times. The rearrangement links TRBV14 to TRBJ2-3; maybe TRBD1 (6 bases). Per germline, CDR1 SGHDN and CDR2 FVKESK. The CDR3 length is 13 residues. The V gene lost 3 bases and the J gene lost 2 bases, with 6 bases spanning the gap. The CDR3 region has the DNA TGTGCCAGCAGCCAGGGGGCCACAGATACGCAGTATTTT. This sequence encodes CASSQGATDTQYF.

This chain links TRBV9 with TRBJ2-1, with D tentatively TRBD2 (5 bases). Trimming took off 0 bases at V and 5 bases at J, with 15 bases between the two ends. The CDR3 is 16 residues long. The germline V gene has CDR1 SGDLS and CDR2 YYNGEE. In DNA form, the CDR3 reads TGTGCCAGCAGCGTAGCCCGGGCTAGCCAAAACAATGAGCAGTTCTTC. Protein sequence: CASSVARASQNNEQFF. Complete variable domain (other parts from reference TRBV9 and TRBJ2-1): DSGVTQTPKHLITATGQRVTLRCSPRSGDLSVYWYQQSLDQGLQFLIQYYNGEERAKGNILERFSAQQFPDLHSELNLSSLELGDSALYFCASSVARASQNNEQFFGPGTRLTVL.

This clonotype showed up many times. The V call is TRBV2, the J call TRBJ2-7; D remains ambiguous. Germline V gene sequence: CDR1 SNHLY, CDR2 FYNNEI. There are 12 residues in the CDR3. The V end lost 9 bases, the J end lost 7 bases, and 16 bases lay between the germline ends. CDR3 DNA: TGTGCCAGTACAGATGAGCAGAAGGAGCAGTACTTC. Translation: CASTDEQKEQYF.

This clonotype was seen many times. V is TRBV6-6 and J is TRBJ2-5; D ambiguous. Germline CDR1 and CDR2: MNHNY and SVGAGI (reference sequence). The CDR3 contains 15 residues. V dropped 0 bases and J dropped 5 bases, with 13 bases sitting between them. This CDR3 is CASSYSSSEWETQYF. CDR3 bases: TGTGCCAGCAGTTACTCGTCCTCCGAATGGGAGACCCAGTACTTC.

This clonotype was observed a handful of times. This chain uses TRBV19 with TRBJ2-3; 9 bases line up with TRBD1. J gave up 3 bases and V 7 bases, and 14 bases lay outside the gene matches. CDR3 length: 17 amino acids. The germline gives CDR1 LNHDA, CDR2 SQIVND (reference sequence). CDR3 DNA: TGTGCCAGTACACCCCTAGGGGGACAGGGTGCAACAGATACGCAGTATTTT. The encoded protein is CASTPLGGQGATDTQYF.

The chain uses TRBV2 and TRBJ1-5, with D perhaps TRBD1 (5 bases). Trimming removed 4 bases from V and 2 bases from J, with 12 bases in between. Germline V CDR1 and CDR2: SNHLY, FYNNEI. This CDR3 spans 15 amino acids. CDR3: CASSAVGGGNQPQHF. The CDR3, as DNA: TGTGCCAGCAGTGCAGTGGGAGGGGGCAATCAGCCCCAGCATTTT. The variable domain in full, completed from reference TRBV2 and TRBJ1-5, reads EPEVTQTPSHQVTQMGQEVILRCVPISNHLYFYWYRQILGQKVEFLVSFYNNEISEKSEIFDDQFSVERPDGSNFTLKIRSTKLEDSAMYFCASSAVGGGNQPQHFGDGTRLSIL.

This clonotype was counted at least ten times. The chain carries TRBV10-3 and TRBJ1-1, with D perhaps TRBD1 (5 bases). The germline gives CDR1 ENHRY, CDR2 SYGVKD. This CDR3 is 13 amino acids long. V was pared by 3 bases and J by 6 bases, with 11 bases between. CDR3 protein: CAISEAQGPEAFF. CDR3 coding DNA: TGTGCCATCAGTGAAGCGCAGGGTCCTGAAGCTTTCTTT.

The chain has TRBV30 and TRBJ2-2; D assignment may be TRBD1 or TRBD2 (5 bases each). V lost 5 bases and J 7 bases, leaving 8 bases between the germline ends. Per germline, CDR1 GTSNPN and CDR2 SVGIG (reference sequence). The CDR3 loop spans 11 amino acids. The CDR3 nucleotides read TGTGCCTGGGAGAGGGGCGGGGAGCTGTTTTTT. This sequence encodes CAWERGGELFF.

This clonotype showed up many times. V gene TRBV30 combines with J gene TRBJ2-3, with D tentatively TRBD1 (5 bases). Per germline, CDR1 GTSNPN and CDR2 SVGIG (reference sequence). V lost 4 bases to trimming and J lost 0 bases, with 11 bases between them. The CDR3 is 14 residues long. In nucleotides, the CDR3 is TGTGCCTGGAACCAGGCAGGGAGCACAGATACGCAGTATTTT. It encodes CAWNQAGSTDTQYF.

This clonotype has a count of ten or more. V gene TRBV2 combines with J gene TRBJ1-1, with no clear D. The CDR3 covers 14 residues. Germline V gene data show CDR1 as SNHLY and CDR2 as FYNNEI. V dropped 1 base and J dropped 2 bases, with 8 bases sitting between them. The DNA of the CDR3 is TGTGCCAGCAGTGAAGGCAGGATCAACACTGAAGCTTTCTTT. Translation gives CASSEGRINTEAFF. The whole variable domain, filled in from reference TRBV2 and TRBJ1-1, reads EPEVTQTPSHQVTQMGQEVILRCVPISNHLYFYWYRQILGQKVEFLVSFYNNEISEKSEIFDDQFSVERPDGSNFTLKIRSTKLEDSAMYFCASSEGRINTEAFFGQGTRLTVV.

The genes are TRBV19 and TRBJ1-2; a possible D gene is TRBD1 (5 bases). This CDR3 is 14 amino acids long. V was clipped by 7 bases and J by 4 bases, with 16 bases between them. Germline assignment: CDR1 LNHDA and CDR2 SQIVND (reference sequence). Written as DNA, the CDR3 is TGTGCCAGTAACTCCGGGGGGTCCTCCTATGGCTACACCTTC. It yields the protein CASNSGGSSYGYTF.

CDR3 region: CASSSSRDRLDNSPLHF. CDR3 coding DNA: TGTGCCAGCAGCTCCTCAAGGGACAGGCTAGATAATTCACCCCTCCACTTT. This chain uses TRBV5-6 with TRBJ1-6, with 8 bases aligning to TRBD1. The CDR3 sequence is 17 residues long. The V segment lost 3 bases and the J segment 5 bases; nucleotides outside the gene matches: 10. Germline V gives CDR1 SGHDT, CDR2 YYEEEE.

Concerning this clonotype itself: A single base separates this from a much larger clone, so it may be a read error. This chain connects TRBV2 to TRBJ1-2, with D unclear. CDR1 is SNHLY and CDR2 is FYNNEI in the germline V gene. This CDR3 comprises 14 residues. This CDR3 is CASSVWEERYGDTF. The CDR3 region has the DNA TGTGCCAGCAGTGTCTGGGAAGAAAGGTATGGCGACACCTTC.

This clonotype has a count of ten or more. The genes are TRBV6-1 and TRBJ1-6; TRBD1 is a possible D gene (6 bases). The CDR3 consists of 15 residues. Germline lookup yields CDR1 MNHNS and CDR2 SASEGT. Trimming took 7 bases from V and 4 from J, leaving 14 bases between them. CDR3 sequence: CASTRQEGYNSPLHF. CDR3 bases: TGTGCCAGCACCCGACAGGAGGGGTATAATTCACCCCTCCACTTT.

This clonotype was picked up many times. The V and J genes are TRBV7-9 and TRBJ2-7, with unresolved D. Trimming removed 7 bases at V and 5 bases at J, with 15 bases between. CDR1 and CDR2 from the germline V gene are SEHNR and FQNEAQ (reference sequence). This CDR3 comprises 13 residues. This chain's CDR3 is CASNPLVWHEQYF. The CDR3 DNA sequence: TGTGCCAGCAACCCTTTAGTGTGGCACGAGCAGTACTTC.

Ten or more counts support this clonotype. The chain recombines TRBV20-1 with TRBJ1-2, with D possibly being TRBD1 (5 bases). The CDR3 covers 12 residues. The germline CDR1 and CDR2 sequences are DFQATT and SNEGSKA (reference sequence). The V and J ends lost 3 bases and 5 bases respectively, with 10 bases between them. CDR3 DNA: TGCAGTGCTAGTTGGGGGGAATATGGCTACACCTTC. It specifies CSASWGEYGYTF.

This clonotype was picked up many times. V gene TRBV12-3 or TRBV12-4 combines with J gene TRBJ2-2; D uncertain. Between the trimmed V and J ends, which lost 3 bases and 1 base, there was a span of 6 bases. This CDR3 has 14 residues. The CDR3 region is CASSFDLNTGELFF. DNA of the CDR3: TGTGCCAGCAGTTTTGACCTGAACACCGGGGAGCTGTTTTTT.

On this clonotype itself: Mismatch with germline at one junction end may stem from a read error. V gene TRBV7-9 combines with J gene TRBJ1-1; D is perhaps TRBD1 (5 bases). Germline values: CDR1 SEHNR, CDR2 FQNEAQ (reference sequence). The length of the CDR3 is 13 residues. CDR3 protein: CASRRESDTKAFF. The CDR3 DNA reads as TGTGCCAGCAGACGTGAATCGGACACTAAAGCTTTCTTT. Full variable domain (missing parts from reference TRBV7-9 and TRBJ1-1): DTGVSQNPRHKITKRGQNVTFRCDPISEHNRLYWYRQTLGQGPEFLTYFQNEAQLEKSRLLSDRFSAERPKGSFSTLEIQRTEQGDSAMYLCASRRESDTKAFFGQGTRLTVV.

In its sample, this clonotype was seen many times. This chain connects TRBV10-3 to TRBJ1-2, with a tentative D call TRBD1 (6 bases). This CDR3 region has 14 residues. V lost 7 bases to trimming and J lost 7 bases, with 19 bases between them. CDR1 is ENHRY, CDR2 SYGVKD, per germline. DNA for the CDR3: TGTGCCATCAAACCCACAGGGACGACGAGTGGCTACACCTTC. It is translated as CAIKPTGTTSGYTF.

The chain combines TRBV5-1 with TRBJ2-7, with D perhaps given as TRBD1 or TRBD2 (5 bases each). V gave up 5 bases and J gave up 3 bases, with 18 bases separating them. The CDR3 covers 15 residues. Per the germline V gene, CDR1 is SGHRS and CDR2 is YFSETQ. CDR3: CASSLLPGRGYEQYF. CDR3 DNA: TGCGCCAGCAGTTTGCTCCCGGGACGGGGCTACGAGCAGTACTTC.

The chain links TRBV9 to TRBJ1-2, with 12 bases lining up with TRBD1. Germline CDR1 SGDLS, CDR2 YYNGEE. V was pared by 7 bases and J by 8 bases, with 6 bases of the junction left unmatched. The CDR3 has 13 amino acids. The CDR3 loop is CASGGQGAGGYTF. CDR3 coding DNA: TGTGCCAGCGGGGGACAGGGGGCGGGGGGCTACACCTTC.

This clonotype was seen at least ten times. The rearrangement links TRBV5-1 to TRBJ1-4; D may be TRBD1 (6 bases). V gave up 1 base and J gave up 7 bases, with 14 bases separating them. The CDR3 has 15 amino acids. Looked up from germline, CDR1 is SGHRS and CDR2 is YFSETQ. CDR3 sequence (DNA): TGCGCCAGCAGCTTGCAACCGGGGGCCCGTGAAAAACTGTTTTTT. Translating gives CASSLQPGAREKLFF.

This chain connects TRBV24-1 to TRBJ1-5; D possibly corresponds to TRBD1 (5 bases). V shed 2 bases and J shed 3 bases, with 10 bases lying between them. The CDR3 is 15 amino acids. From germline, CDR1 is KGHDR and CDR2 SFDVKD. The CDR3: CATSDSQGFNQPQHF. In nucleotides, the CDR3 is TGTGCCACCAGTGATTCTCAGGGATTCAATCAGCCCCAGCATTTT.

V and J are TRBV27 and TRBJ2-1; TRBD2 aligns across 9 bases. Unmatched junction bases numbered 16, after V lost 10 bases and J lost 9 bases. CDR3 size: 15 residues. Germline CDR1 is MNHEY and CDR2 is SMNVEV (reference sequence). The CDR3 sequence: CATGGTGTSWSEQFF. Here the CDR3 DNA reads TGTGCCACCGGGGGGACCGGGACTAGCTGGTCTGAGCAGTTCTTC.

V gene TRBV15 combines with J gene TRBJ1-5; D not resolved. Trimming left V 5 bases short and J 7 bases short, with 12 bases between. CDR3 length: 13 amino acids. Germline lookup yields CDR1 LNHNV and CDR2 YYDKDF (reference sequence). CDR3: CATSSGRRQPQHF. The CDR3 DNA reads as TGTGCCACCAGCTCGGGTAGGCGGCAGCCCCAGCATTTT.